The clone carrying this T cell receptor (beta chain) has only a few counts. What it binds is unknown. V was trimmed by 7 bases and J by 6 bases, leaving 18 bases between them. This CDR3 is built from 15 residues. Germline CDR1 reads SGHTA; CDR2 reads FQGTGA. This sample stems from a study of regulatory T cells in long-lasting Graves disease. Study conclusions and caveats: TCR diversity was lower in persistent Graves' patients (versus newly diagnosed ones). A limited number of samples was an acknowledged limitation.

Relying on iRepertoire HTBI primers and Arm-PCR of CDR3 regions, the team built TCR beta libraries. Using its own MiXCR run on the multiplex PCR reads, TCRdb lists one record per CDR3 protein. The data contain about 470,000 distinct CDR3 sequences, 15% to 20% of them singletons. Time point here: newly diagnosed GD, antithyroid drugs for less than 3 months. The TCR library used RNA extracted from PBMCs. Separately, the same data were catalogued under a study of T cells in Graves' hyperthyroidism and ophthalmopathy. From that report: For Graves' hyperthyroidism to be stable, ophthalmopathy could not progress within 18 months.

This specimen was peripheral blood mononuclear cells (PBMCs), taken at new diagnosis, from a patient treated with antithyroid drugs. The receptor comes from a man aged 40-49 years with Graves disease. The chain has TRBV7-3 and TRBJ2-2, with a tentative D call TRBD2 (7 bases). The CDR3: CASNRLGGAAGELFF. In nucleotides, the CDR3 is TGTGCCAGCAACCGCCTGGGGGGGGCGGCCGGGGAGCTGTTTTTT.